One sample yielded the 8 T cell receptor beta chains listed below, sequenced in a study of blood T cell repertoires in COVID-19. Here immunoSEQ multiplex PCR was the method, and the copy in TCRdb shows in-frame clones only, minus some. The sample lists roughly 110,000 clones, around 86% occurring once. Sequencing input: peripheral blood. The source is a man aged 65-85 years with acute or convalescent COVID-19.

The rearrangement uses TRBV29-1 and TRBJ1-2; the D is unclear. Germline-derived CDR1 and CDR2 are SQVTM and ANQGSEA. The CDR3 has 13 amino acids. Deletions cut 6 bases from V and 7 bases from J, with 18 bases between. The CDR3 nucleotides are TGCAGCGTCATAGGCTTGGGCGGGATTGGCTACACCTTC. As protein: CSVIGLGGIGYTF.

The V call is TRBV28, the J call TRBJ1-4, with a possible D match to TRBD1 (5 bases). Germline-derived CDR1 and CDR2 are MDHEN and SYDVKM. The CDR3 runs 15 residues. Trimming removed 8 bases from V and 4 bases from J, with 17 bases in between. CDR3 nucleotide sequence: TGTGCCAGCGGAGGGGCCTCAAATCATAATGAAAAACTGTTTTTT. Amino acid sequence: CASGGASNHNEKLFF.

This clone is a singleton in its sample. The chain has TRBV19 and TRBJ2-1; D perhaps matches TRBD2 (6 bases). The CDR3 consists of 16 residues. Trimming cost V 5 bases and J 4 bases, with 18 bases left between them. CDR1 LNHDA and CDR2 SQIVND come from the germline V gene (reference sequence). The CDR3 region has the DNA TGTGCCAGTAGTGTGAGACTAGTCCAAACGTACAATGAGCAGTTCTTC. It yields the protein CASSVRLVQTYNEQFF.

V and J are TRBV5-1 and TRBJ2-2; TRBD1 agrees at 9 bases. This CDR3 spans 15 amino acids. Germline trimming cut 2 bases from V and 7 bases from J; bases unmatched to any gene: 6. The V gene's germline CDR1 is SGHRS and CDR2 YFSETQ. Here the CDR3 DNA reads TGCGCCAGCAGCTTCCGGGACAGGGCTGACGGGGAGCTGTTTTTT. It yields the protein CASSFRDRADGELFF. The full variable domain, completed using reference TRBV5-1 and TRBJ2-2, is KAGVTQTPRYLIKTRGQQVTLSCSPISGHRSVSWYQQTPGQGLQFLFEYFSETQRNKGNFPGRFSGRQFSNSRSEMNVSTLELGDSALYLCASSFRDRADGELFFGEGSRLTVL.

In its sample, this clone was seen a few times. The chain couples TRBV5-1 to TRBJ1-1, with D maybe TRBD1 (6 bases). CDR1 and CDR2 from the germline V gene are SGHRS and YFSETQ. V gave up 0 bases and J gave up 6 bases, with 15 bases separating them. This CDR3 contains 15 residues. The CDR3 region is CASSLGGGRSAEAFF. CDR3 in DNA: TGCGCCAGCAGCTTGGGAGGGGGAAGGTCGGCTGAAGCTTTCTTT.

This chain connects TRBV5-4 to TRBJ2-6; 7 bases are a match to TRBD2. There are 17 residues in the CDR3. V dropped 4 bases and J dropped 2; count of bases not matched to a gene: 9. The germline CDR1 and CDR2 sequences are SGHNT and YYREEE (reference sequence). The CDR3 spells CASSATGRGTGANVLTF. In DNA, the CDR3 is TGTGCCAGCAGCGCAACGGGGAGGGGTACTGGGGCCAACGTCCTGACTTTC. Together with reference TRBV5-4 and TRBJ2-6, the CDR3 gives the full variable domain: ETGVTQSPTHLIKTRGQQVTLRCSSQSGHNTVSWYQQALGQGPQFIFQYYREEENGRGNFPPRFSGLQFPNYSSELNVNALELDDSALYLCASSATGRGTGANVLTFGAGSRLTVL.

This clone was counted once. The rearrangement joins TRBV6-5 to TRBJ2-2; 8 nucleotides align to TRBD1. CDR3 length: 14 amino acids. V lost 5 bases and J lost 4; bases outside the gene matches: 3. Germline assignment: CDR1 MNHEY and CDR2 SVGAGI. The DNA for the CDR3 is TGTGCCAGCAGTCCGGGACAGGTCACCGGGGAGCTGTTTTTT. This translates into CASSPGQVTGELFF.

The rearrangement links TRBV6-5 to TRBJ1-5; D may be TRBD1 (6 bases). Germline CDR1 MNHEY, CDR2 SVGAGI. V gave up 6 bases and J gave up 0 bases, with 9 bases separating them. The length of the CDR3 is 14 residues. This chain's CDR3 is CASRWTDSNQPQHF. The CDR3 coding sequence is TGTGCCAGCAGATGGACAGATAGCAATCAGCCCCAGCATTTT.